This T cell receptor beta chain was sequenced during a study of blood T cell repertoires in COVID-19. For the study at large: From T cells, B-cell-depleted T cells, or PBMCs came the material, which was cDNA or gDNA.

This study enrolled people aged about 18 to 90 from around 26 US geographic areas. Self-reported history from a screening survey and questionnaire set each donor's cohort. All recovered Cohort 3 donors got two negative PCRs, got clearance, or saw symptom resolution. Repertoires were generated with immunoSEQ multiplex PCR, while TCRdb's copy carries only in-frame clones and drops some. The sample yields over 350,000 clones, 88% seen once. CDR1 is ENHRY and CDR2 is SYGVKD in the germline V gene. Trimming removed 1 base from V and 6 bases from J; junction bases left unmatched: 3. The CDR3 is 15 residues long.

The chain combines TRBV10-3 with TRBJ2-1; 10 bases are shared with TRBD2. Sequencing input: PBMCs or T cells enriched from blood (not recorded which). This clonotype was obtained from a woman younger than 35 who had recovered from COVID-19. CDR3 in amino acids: CAISEYLAGGNEQFF. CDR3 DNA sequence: TGTGCCATCAGTGAGTACTTAGCGGGGGGCAATGAGCAGTTCTTC.